The 27 T cell receptor beta chains listed next were all sequenced from one sample in a study of monozygotic twins with inflammatory bowel disease. TCRdb re-called the 5' RACE reads and shows each CDR3 protein once, DNA omitted. The sample table includes approximately 400,000 distinct CDR3 sequences. Material: blood. The receptors come from a human donor with ulcerative colitis or Crohn's disease, or a healthy co-twin of an affected twin (not recorded which).

This rearrangement joins TRBV7-3 to TRBJ2-7; the D call of TRBD2 rests on TCRdb alone, since no DNA is present to check it. Per germline, CDR1 SGHTA and CDR2 FQGTGA. This CDR3 has 13 residues. This CDR3 reads CASSQAGIYEQYF.

The V call is TRBV5-1, the J call TRBJ2-4; the TCRdb call, TRBD2, lacks DNA for checking. The CDR3 has 16 residues. CDR1 SGHRS and CDR2 YFSETQ come from the germline V gene. The CDR3 protein is CASSSGGFMAKNIQYF.

The V and J genes are TRBV19 and TRBJ2-5; with no DNA, the TCRdb D assignment of TRBD2 cannot be verified. The germline CDR1 and CDR2 sequences are LNHDA and SQIVND (reference sequence). This CDR3 spans 13 amino acids. The CDR3 reads CASSDVAGETQYF.

This sequence joins TRBV18 and TRBJ2-7; TCRdb calls TRBD2, which cannot be checked without DNA. Germline CDR1 and CDR2: KGHSH and LQKENI. The CDR3 has 15 residues. The CDR3 loop is CASSPLAGGRDEQYF. The full variable domain, rest sourced from reference TRBV18 and TRBJ2-7, is NAGVMQNPRHLVRRRGQEARLRCSPMKGHSHVYWYRQLPEEGLKFMVYLQKENIIDESGMPKERFSAEFPKEGPSILRIQQVVRGDSAAYFCASSPLAGGRDEQYFGPGTRLTVT.

The V and J genes are TRBV5-1 and TRBJ1-1; the TRBD1 assignment by TCRdb is unverifiable without DNA. The CDR3 sequence is 14 residues long. Germline CDR1 is SGHRS and CDR2 is YFSETQ. The CDR3 loop reads CASSLGDSNTEAFF.

The gene calls are TRBV20-1 and TRBJ2-1; TCRdb's assignment of TRBD1 cannot be checked, as there is no DNA. The V gene's germline CDR1 is DFQATT and CDR2 SNEGSKA (reference sequence). The CDR3 spans 14 residues. Here the CDR3 reads CSVKQGASYNEQFF.

The gene calls are TRBV29-1 and TRBJ2-7; TCRdb selects TRBD2, and the lack of DNA leaves this call unchecked. Germline V lookup: CDR1 SQVTM, CDR2 ANQGSEA. CDR3 length: 13 amino acids. CDR3 amino acids: CSVLSGRASEQYF.

The chain is built from TRBV5-4 and TRBJ2-3; TCRdb outputs TRBD2, but without DNA this stays unchecked. Germline lookup yields CDR1 SGHNT and CDR2 YYREEE (reference sequence). This CDR3 is built from 13 residues. CDR3: CASMGLGGDTQYF.

The CDR3: CASSFILDGNQPQHF. The chain links TRBV6-5 to TRBJ1-5. Germline V gene sequence: CDR1 MNHEY, CDR2 SVGAGI. The CDR3 is 15 amino acids.

The chain couples TRBV5-6 to TRBJ2-3. The germline V gene encodes CDR1 SGHDT and CDR2 YYEEEE. The CDR3 sequence is 13 residues long. The CDR3 region is CASSKKVADTQYF. Variable domain in full (rest from reference TRBV5-6 and TRBJ2-3): DAGVTQSPTHLIKTRGQQVTLRCSPKSGHDTVSWYQQALGQGPQFIFQYYEEEERQRGNFPDRFSGHQFPNYSSELNVNALLLGDSALYLCASSKKVADTQYFGPGTRLTVL.

The chain joins TRBV2 to TRBJ2-3; TCRdb outputs TRBD2, but without DNA this stays unchecked. The CDR3 loop spans 17 amino acids. The germline CDR1 and CDR2 sequences are SNHLY and FYNNEI. CDR3 amino acids: CASSGATGLAGTDTQYF. The complete variable domain, with remaining parts taken from reference TRBV2 and TRBJ2-3, reads EPEVTQTPSHQVTQMGQEVILRCVPISNHLYFYWYRQILGQKVEFLVSFYNNEISEKSEIFDDQFSVERPDGSNFTLKIRSTKLEDSAMYFCASSGATGLAGTDTQYFGPGTRLTVL.

The rearrangement links TRBV20-1 to TRBJ2-1; no DNA is available, so the TRBD1 call from TCRdb remains unchecked. The germline gives CDR1 DFQATT, CDR2 SNEGSKA (reference sequence). CDR3 length: 15 amino acids. The CDR3 sequence is CSTKSGTGIYNEQFF.

This chain links TRBV11-2 with TRBJ1-6; TCRdb gives TRBD1 as the D gene, but with no DNA this cannot be confirmed. Germline assignment: CDR1 SGHAT and CDR2 FQNNGV. CDR3 length: 16 residues. CDR3: CASSLQGASYNSPLHF.

The chain is built from TRBV3-1 and TRBJ1-3; TCRdb calls TRBD1, which cannot be checked without DNA. Germline V gene data show CDR1 as LGHDT and CDR2 as YNNKEL (reference sequence). The CDR3 runs 15 residues. The CDR3 here is CASSQDRGTGNTIYF. The entire variable domain, with the rest obtained from reference TRBV3-1 and TRBJ1-3, is as follows: DTAVSQTPKYLVTQMGNDKSIKCEQNLGHDTMYWYKQDSKKFLKIMFSYNNKELIINETVPNRFSPKSPDKAHLNLHINSLELGDSAVYFCASSQDRGTGNTIYFGEGSWLTVV.

The chain uses TRBV12-3 or TRBV12-4 and TRBJ1-2; TCRdb gives TRBD1 as the D gene, but with no DNA this cannot be confirmed. The CDR3 has 14 residues. This chain's CDR3 is CASSLTGSNYGYTF.

The CDR3 spells CASSRSRIIQSGGYTF. The rearrangement links TRBV9 to TRBJ1-2. The V gene's germline CDR1 is SGDLS and CDR2 YYNGEE. This CDR3 is built from 16 residues.

The chain combines TRBV4-1 with TRBJ2-3. This CDR3 has 13 residues. From germline, CDR1 is MGHRA and CDR2 YSYEKL. The chain's CDR3 is CASSQVGRDTQYF.

The rearrangement uses TRBV3-1 and TRBJ2-5; TCRdb's D call of TRBD1 is untestable without DNA. The germline V gene encodes CDR1 LGHDT and CDR2 YNNKEL (reference sequence). The length of the CDR3 is 16 residues. CDR3 sequence: CASSQVIATGLKTQYF.

The V gene is TRBV12-3 or TRBV12-4, the J gene TRBJ2-7. This CDR3 spans 13 amino acids. The CDR3 protein is CASSPNWNSEQYF.

This chain uses TRBV3-1 with TRBJ2-1; TCRdb designates TRBD2, a call that cannot be tested without DNA. Germline CDR1 is LGHDT and CDR2 is YNNKEL (reference sequence). CDR3 length: 17 residues. The CDR3 loop reads CASSQDLLAGFYNEQFF.

The CDR3 region is CSAGGGLAGGSSRYEQYF. The rearrangement joins TRBV20-1 to TRBJ2-7; TCRdb proposes TRBD2, but this gene call is untestable without DNA. There are 18 residues in the CDR3. Germline V gene data show CDR1 as DFQATT and CDR2 as SNEGSKA (reference sequence).

CDR3 region: CASSLGGITDTQYF. The gene calls are TRBV7-9 and TRBJ2-3; the TRBD1 assignment by TCRdb is unverifiable without DNA. This CDR3 contains 14 residues. Germline lookup yields CDR1 SEHNR and CDR2 FQNEAQ (reference sequence).

J is TRBJ2-1 and V is TRBV7-3; TCRdb indicates TRBD2, and absent DNA this call remains unverified. CDR3 length equals 16 residues. Germline CDR1 SGHTA, CDR2 FQGTGA. CDR3 protein: CASSLGASGTASEQFF.

The chain couples TRBV20-1 to TRBJ2-6. This CDR3 comprises 12 residues. The germline V gene has CDR1 DFQATT and CDR2 SNEGSKA (reference sequence). The CDR3: CSASSGANVLTF.

This chain's CDR3 is CASSSDRVQETQYF. This rearrangement joins TRBV6-6 to TRBJ2-5; TCRdb reports TRBD1, a call that lacks DNA to check it against. The germline gives CDR1 MNHNY, CDR2 SVGAGI (reference sequence). CDR3 size: 14 residues.

This chain joins TRBV20-1 and TRBJ2-4; TCRdb outputs TRBD1, but without DNA this stays unchecked. The CDR3 has 14 amino acids. Germline-derived CDR1 and CDR2 are DFQATT and SNEGSKA (reference sequence). CDR3 residues: CSARAGTGKNIQYF.

CDR3 loop: CSAPGGHGSNQPQHF. The rearrangement links TRBV20-1 to TRBJ1-5; without DNA, the TCRdb call of TRBD1 cannot be checked. Germline V lookup: CDR1 DFQATT, CDR2 SNEGSKA (reference sequence). This CDR3 is 15 amino acids long.